Below are 9 T cell receptor beta chains sequenced from a single sample in a study of OX40 agonist ivuxolimab in advanced cancers. Assay: immunoSEQ multiplex PCR; the TCRdb copy retains only in-frame clones and omits some. The top ten clones hold about half of a sample with 8,900 or so clones, more than 65% of them seen once. The sample consisted of CD4+ or CD8+ T cells sorted from blood, taken in a trial of the OX40 agonist ivuxolimab. All receptors come from an adult with an advanced solid tumor such as melanoma, head and neck, liver or kidney cancer.

This clone was seen a few times. V gene TRBV7-7 combines with J gene TRBJ2-1; D ambiguous. The germline V and J ends were trimmed by 5 bases and 9 bases, with 14 bases remaining between them. The CDR3 is 13 amino acids. The germline V gene has CDR1 SSHAT and CDR2 FNYEAQ (reference sequence). CDR3 amino acids: CASSERPLGEQFF. The CDR3 region has the DNA TGTGCCAGCAGCGAACGCCCCTTAGGTGAGCAGTTCTTC.

The V gene is TRBV11-1, the J gene TRBJ1-1; no clear D gene. Germline V lookup: CDR1 SGHAT, CDR2 FQDESV (reference sequence). This CDR3 comprises 13 residues. V was clipped by 3 bases and J by 6 bases, with 11 bases between them. The CDR3 DNA reads TGTGCCAGCAGCTTGGGGAGTGGTTCTGAAGCTTTCTTT. This encodes CASSLGSGSEAFF.

This chain links TRBV11-3 with TRBJ1-2; D is undetermined. V was cut by 5 bases and J by 0 bases, with 4 bases left in between. There are 12 residues in the CDR3. Per germline, CDR1 SGHNT and CDR2 YENEEA. The CDR3 DNA reads TGTGCCAGCAGCGCCACTAACTATGGCTACACCTTC. Translating it yields CASSATNYGYTF.

V usage is TRBV27 and J usage is TRBJ2-1; TRBD2 matches 8 bases. The CDR3 totals 15 residues. In germline, CDR1 is MNHEY, CDR2 SMNVEV (reference sequence). Trimming removed 2 bases from V and 7 bases from J; junction bases left unmatched: 7. CDR3 sequence reads: CASSLGSSGANEQFF. CDR3 nucleotides: TGTGCCAGCAGTTTAGGGAGTAGCGGGGCGAATGAGCAGTTCTTC.

Note on this clone: The junction and the germline gene differ at one end; a read error may be behind it. The chain links TRBV7-8 to TRBJ2-1; 12 nucleotides align to TRBD2. The CDR3 has 14 amino acids. In germline, CDR1 is SGHVS, CDR2 FQNEAQ. The CDR3 sequence: CASSLAGGPYEQFF. The CDR3 DNA reads as TGTGCCAGCAGCCTAGCGGGGGGGCCCTATGAGCAGTTCTTC.

This chain joins TRBV7-9 and TRBJ1-1, with D perhaps matching TRBD1 (5 bases). Germline lookup yields CDR1 SEHNR and CDR2 FQNEAQ (reference sequence). The CDR3 is 14 residues long. Trimming took 5 bases from V and 6 from J, leaving 16 bases between them. In nucleotides, the CDR3 is TGTGCCAGCAGCCCCGGGGGATTAGGCGCTGAAGCTTTCTTT. It translates to CASSPGGLGAEAFF. Complete variable domain (other parts from reference TRBV7-9 and TRBJ1-1): DTGVSQNPRHKITKRGQNVTFRCDPISEHNRLYWYRQTLGQGPEFLTYFQNEAQLEKSRLLSDRFSAERPKGSFSTLEIQRTEQGDSAMYLCASSPGGLGAEAFFGQGTRLTVV.

The CDR3 bases are TGCGCCAGCAGCCTCAGCGCGGACAGCAATGAAAAACTGTTTTTT. This translates into CASSLSADSNEKLFF. The chain couples TRBV4-1 to TRBJ1-4; D is possibly TRBD1 (6 bases). CDR3 size: 15 residues. Germline V CDR1 and CDR2: MGHRA, YSYEKL. The V end lost 4 bases, the J end lost 5 bases, and 14 bases lay between the germline ends.

This clone was detected only a few times. V and J are TRBV19 and TRBJ2-3; D is unclear. Germline V gene data show CDR1 as LNHDA and CDR2 as SQIVND (reference sequence). There are 13 residues in the CDR3. The V and J ends lost 10 bases and 7 bases respectively, with 18 bases between them. The CDR3 spells CAIAWGLGNTQYF. CDR3 DNA sequence: TGTGCCATAGCATGGGGATTGGGGAATACGCAGTATTTT.

V gene TRBV7-9 combines with J gene TRBJ2-5; weak D call: TRBD2 (6 bases). Trimming stripped 2 bases from V and 0 bases from J, with 10 bases between. Germline V lookup: CDR1 SEHNR, CDR2 FQNEAQ (reference sequence). The CDR3 is 15 residues long. CDR3 region: CASSLRRGNQETQYF. The CDR3 DNA reads as TGTGCCAGCAGCTTACGTCGGGGGAACCAAGAGACCCAGTACTTC.